This TCR beta chain was sequenced in a study of cytomegalovirus exposure and HLA in healthy donors. Study-wide results and limits: Another analysis was done later, and it associated more than 15,000 TCR beta sequences with HLA alleles at 0.05 false discovery rate. Later work showed greater clonal expansion in HLA-associated TCR beta chains than in equally common others.

It was with 60 Vbeta and 13 Jbeta primers that the PCR ran. The table came from immunoSEQ multiplex PCR; TCRdb's copy has only in-frame clones and leaves some out. The sample consists of around 84,000 clones, around 82% of them appearing once. On this clone: Its antigen is unknown.

Germline CDR1 GTSNPN, CDR2 SVGIG (reference sequence). The CDR3 covers 14 residues. V lost 0 bases and J 0 bases, leaving 9 bases between the germline ends. Sequences were obtained from PBMCs. The V call is TRBV30, the J call TRBJ2-7; D may be TRBD1 (6 bases). The source is a man aged 45 to 65 in good health and CMV-seronegative. The DNA for the CDR3 is TGTGCCTGGAGTGTACAGGGCAGCTCCTACGAGCAGTACTTC. Translating gives CAWSVQGSSYEQYF. Using reference TRBV30 and TRBJ2-7 for the parts outside the CDR3, the full variable domain is SQTIHQWPATLVQPVGSPLSLECTVEGTSNPNLYWYRQAAGRGLQLLFYSVGIGQISSEVPQNLSASRPQDRQFILSSKKLLLSDSGFYLCAWSVQGSSYEQYFGPGTRLTVT.